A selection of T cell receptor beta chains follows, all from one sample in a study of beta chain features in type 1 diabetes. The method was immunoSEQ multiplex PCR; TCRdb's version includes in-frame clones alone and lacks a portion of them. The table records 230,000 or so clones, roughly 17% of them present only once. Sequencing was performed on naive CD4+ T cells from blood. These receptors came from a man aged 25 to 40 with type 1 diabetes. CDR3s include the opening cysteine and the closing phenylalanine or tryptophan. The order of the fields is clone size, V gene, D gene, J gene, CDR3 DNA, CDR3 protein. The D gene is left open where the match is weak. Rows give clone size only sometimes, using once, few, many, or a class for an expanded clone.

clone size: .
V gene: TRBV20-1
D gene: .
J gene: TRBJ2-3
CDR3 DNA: TGCAGTGCTAATAGGGATACGCAGTATTTT
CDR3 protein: CSANRDTQYF

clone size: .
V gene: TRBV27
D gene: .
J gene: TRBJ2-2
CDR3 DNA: TGTGCCAGCAGTTTCCCCGAAGCAGGGGCTCACGGGGAGCTGTTTTTT
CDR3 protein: CASSFPEAGAHGELFF

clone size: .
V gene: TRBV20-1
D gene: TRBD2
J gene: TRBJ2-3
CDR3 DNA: TGCAGTGTAGCGGGAAATACGCAGTATTTT
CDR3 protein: CSVAGNTQYF

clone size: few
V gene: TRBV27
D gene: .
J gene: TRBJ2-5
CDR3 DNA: TGTGCCAGCAGTTATCTGGGTACTCAAGAGACCCAGTACTTC
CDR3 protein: CASSYLGTQETQYF

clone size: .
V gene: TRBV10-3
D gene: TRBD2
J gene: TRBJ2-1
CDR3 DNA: TGTGCCATCAGTGACGGACTAGCGGGCTCCTACAATGAGCAGTTCTTC
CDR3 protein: CAISDGLAGSYNEQFF

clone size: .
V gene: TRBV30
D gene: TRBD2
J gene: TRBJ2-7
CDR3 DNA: TGTGCCTGGAGCCCGTTCAGCGGGAGGGAATACGAGCAGTACTTC
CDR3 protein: CAWSPFSGREYEQYF

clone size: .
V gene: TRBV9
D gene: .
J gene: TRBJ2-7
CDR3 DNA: TGTGCCAGCAGCGTAGGGCACTCAAGCTCCTACGAGCAGTACTTC
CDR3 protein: CASSVGHSSSYEQYF

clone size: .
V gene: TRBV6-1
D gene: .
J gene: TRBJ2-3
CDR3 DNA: TGTGCCAGCAGTGGAACCAATGAGGATACGCAGTATTTT
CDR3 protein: CASSGTNEDTQYF

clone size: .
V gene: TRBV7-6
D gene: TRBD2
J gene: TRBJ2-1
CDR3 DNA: TGTGCCAGCAGCTTCCCCCCGGGGGGGGAGAAAGAGGACAATGAGCAGTTCTTC
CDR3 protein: CASSFPPGGEKEDNEQFF

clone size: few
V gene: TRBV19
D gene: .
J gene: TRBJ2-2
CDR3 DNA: TGTGCCAGTAGTTGGGAGAACACCGGGGAGCTGTTTTTT
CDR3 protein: CASSWENTGELFF

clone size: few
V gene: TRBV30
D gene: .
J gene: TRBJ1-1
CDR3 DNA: TGTGCCTGGAGTGTACTGTCAGGGAACACTGAAGCTTTCTTT
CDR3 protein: CAWSVLSGNTEAFF

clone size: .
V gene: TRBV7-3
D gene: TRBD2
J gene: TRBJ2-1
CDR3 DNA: TGTGCCAGCAGCCCAAGCGGCGGGAGAATCTACAATGAGCAGTTCTTC
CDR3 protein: CASSPSGGRIYNEQFF

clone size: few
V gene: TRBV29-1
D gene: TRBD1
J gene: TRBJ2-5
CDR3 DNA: TGCAGCGTTGGACGGAACAGGGGCGGGGAGACCCAGTACTTC
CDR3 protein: CSVGRNRGGETQYF

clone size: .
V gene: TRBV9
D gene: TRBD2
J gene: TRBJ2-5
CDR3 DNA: TGTGCCAGCAGCGTGGGGACTAGCCATCAAGAGACCCAGTACTTC
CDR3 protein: CASSVGTSHQETQYF

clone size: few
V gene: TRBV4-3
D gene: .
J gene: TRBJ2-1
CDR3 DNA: TGCGCCAGCAGCCCCGGTAGCCGCAATGAGCAGTTCTTC
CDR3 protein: CASSPGSRNEQFF

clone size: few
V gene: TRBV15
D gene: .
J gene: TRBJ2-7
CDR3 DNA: TGTGCCACCAGCAGTTCCAGAGGGACGGCCTACGAGCAGTACTTC
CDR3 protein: CATSSSRGTAYEQYF

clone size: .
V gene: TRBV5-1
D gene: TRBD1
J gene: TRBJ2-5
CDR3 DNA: TGCGCCAGCAGCTATGGGACAGGGATGGAGACCCAGTACTTC
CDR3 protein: CASSYGTGMETQYF

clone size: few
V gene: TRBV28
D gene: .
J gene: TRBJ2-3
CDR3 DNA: TGTGCCAGCACCTCTAGGGATACGCAGTATTTT
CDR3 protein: CASTSRDTQYF

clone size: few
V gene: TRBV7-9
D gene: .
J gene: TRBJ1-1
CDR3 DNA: TGTGCCAGCAGCTTATTGGGGGTGAACACTGAAGCTTTCTTT
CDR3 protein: CASSLLGVNTEAFF

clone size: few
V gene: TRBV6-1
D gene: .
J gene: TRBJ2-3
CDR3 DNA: TGTGCCAGCAGTGAGAGATTAGCCACCACAGATACGCAGTATTTT
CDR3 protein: CASSERLATTDTQYF

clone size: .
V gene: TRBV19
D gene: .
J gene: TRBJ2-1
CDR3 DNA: TGTGCCAGTAGCACGGGAGTGGTGTACAATGAGCAGTTCTTC
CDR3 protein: CASSTGVVYNEQFF

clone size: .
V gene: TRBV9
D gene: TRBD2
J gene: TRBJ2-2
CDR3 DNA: TGTGCCAGCAGCCCTAGGGAGGGGTACTCCACGAACACCGGGGAGCTGTTTTTT
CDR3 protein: CASSPREGYSTNTGELFF

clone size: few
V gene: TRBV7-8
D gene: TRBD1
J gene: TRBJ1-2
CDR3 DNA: TGTGCCAGCAGAGGGGGCGACTATGGCTACACCTTC
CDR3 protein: CASRGGDYGYTF

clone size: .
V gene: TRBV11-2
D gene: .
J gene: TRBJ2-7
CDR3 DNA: TGTGCCAGCCGTAGGTGTGAGCAGTACTTC
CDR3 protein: CASRRCEQYF

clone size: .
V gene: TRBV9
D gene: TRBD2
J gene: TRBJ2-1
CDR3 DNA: TGTGCCAGCAGCGTAGGTAGCGGGAGAGGTTACAATGAGCAGTTCTTC
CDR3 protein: CASSVGSGRGYNEQFF

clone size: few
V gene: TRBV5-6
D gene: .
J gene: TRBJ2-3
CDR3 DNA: TGTGCCAGCAGCTTGGTGGAGGCAGATACGCAGTATTTT
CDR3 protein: CASSLVEADTQYF

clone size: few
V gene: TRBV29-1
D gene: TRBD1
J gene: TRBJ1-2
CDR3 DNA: TGCAGCGTTGTTTCGATGACAGGGCTGAGTGGCTACACCTTC
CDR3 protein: CSVVSMTGLSGYTF

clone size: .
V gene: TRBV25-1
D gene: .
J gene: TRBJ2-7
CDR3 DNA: TGTGCCAGCAGCCGGGACACCCTCTACGAGCAGTACTTC
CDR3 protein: CASSRDTLYEQYF

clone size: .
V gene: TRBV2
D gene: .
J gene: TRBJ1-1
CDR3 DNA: TGTGCCAGCAGTGAGATTTTGAACACTGAAGCTTTCTTT
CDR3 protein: CASSEILNTEAFF

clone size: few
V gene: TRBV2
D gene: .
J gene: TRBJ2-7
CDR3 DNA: TGTGCCAGCAATGACAGCCCCATCTCCTACGAGCAGTACTTC
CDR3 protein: CASNDSPISYEQYF

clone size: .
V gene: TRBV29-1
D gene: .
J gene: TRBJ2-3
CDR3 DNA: TGCAGCGTTGGATATACCGGGATTACGGCGGATACGCAGTATTTT
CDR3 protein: CSVGYTGITADTQYF

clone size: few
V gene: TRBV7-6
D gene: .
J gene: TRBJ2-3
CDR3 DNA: TGTGCCAGCAGCTTCCGAGTCGGAGATACGCAGTATTTT
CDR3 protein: CASSFRVGDTQYF

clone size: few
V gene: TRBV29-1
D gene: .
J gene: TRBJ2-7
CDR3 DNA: TGCAGCGTTGGTCGGGTGACCCCTGGTGGGGAGCAGTACTTC
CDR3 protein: CSVGRVTPGGEQYF

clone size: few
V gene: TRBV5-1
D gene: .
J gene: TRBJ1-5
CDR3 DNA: TGCGCCAGCAGCCTGCCGACGGCTGATAGCAATCAGCCCCAGCATTTT
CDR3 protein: CASSLPTADSNQPQHF

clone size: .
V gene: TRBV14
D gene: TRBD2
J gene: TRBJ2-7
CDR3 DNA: TGTGCCAGCAGCCAAGGCGGGAGTTACTACGAGCAGTACTTC
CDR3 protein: CASSQGGSYYEQYF

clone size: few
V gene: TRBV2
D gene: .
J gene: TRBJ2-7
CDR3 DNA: TGTGCCAGCAGTGCTAGCTACGAGCAGTACTTC
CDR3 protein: CASSASYEQYF

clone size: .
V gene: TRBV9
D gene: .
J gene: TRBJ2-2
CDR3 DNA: TGTGCCAGCAGCGTAGCAGGAAACACCGGGGAGCTGTTTTTT
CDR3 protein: CASSVAGNTGELFF

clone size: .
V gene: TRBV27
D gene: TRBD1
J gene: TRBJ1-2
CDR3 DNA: TGTGCCAGCAGTTCCGGGACAGCTATAGGCTACACCTTC
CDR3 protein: CASSSGTAIGYTF

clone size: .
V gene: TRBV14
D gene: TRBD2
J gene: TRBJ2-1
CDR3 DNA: TGTGCCAGCAGCCAGCCCGGGACTAACATAAATGAGCAGTTCTTC
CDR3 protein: CASSQPGTNINEQFF

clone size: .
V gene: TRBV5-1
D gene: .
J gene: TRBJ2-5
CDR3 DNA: TGCGCCAGCAGCTTGGGCCAGGTCCAAGAGACCCAGTACTTC
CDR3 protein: CASSLGQVQETQYF

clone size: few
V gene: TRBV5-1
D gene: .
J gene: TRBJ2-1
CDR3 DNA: TGCGCCAGCAGCTTGTCGGGAGAGCAGTTCTTC
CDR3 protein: CASSLSGEQFF

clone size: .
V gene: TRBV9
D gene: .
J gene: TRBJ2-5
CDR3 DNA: TGTGCCAGCAGCGTAAGTCGAACGATCAGCCAAGAGACCCAGTACTTC
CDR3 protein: CASSVSRTISQETQYF

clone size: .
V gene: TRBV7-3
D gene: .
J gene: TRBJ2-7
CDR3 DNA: TGTGCCAGCAGAAAAACAGGGACGTACGAGCAGTACTTC
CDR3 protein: CASRKTGTYEQYF

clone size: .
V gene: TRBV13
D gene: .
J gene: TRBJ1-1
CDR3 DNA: TGTGCCAGCACCTTGAACACTGAAGCTTTCTTT
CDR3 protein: CASTLNTEAFF

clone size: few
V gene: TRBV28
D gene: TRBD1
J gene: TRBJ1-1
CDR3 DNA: TGTGCCAGCAGTCACGAGGGGACAGGAGAACTAGCTTTCTTT
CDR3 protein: CASSHEGTGELAFF

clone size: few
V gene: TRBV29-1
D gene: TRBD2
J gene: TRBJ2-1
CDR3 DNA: TGCAGCGTGAGCGGGAGGAACAACAATGAGCAGTTCTTC
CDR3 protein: CSVSGRNNNEQFF

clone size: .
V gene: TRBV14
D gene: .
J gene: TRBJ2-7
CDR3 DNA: TGTGCCAGCAGCCAAACGACACCGTCCGAGCAGTACTTC
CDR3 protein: CASSQTTPSEQYF

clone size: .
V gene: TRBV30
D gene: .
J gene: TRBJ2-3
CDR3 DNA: TGTGCCTGGAGAAAGCAGGGCAAAGATACGCAGTATTTT
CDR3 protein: CAWRKQGKDTQYF

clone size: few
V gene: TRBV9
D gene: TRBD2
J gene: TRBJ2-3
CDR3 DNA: TGTGCCAGCAGCGTATATGGCGGGAGCTCGCCAGATACGCAGTATTTT
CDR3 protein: CASSVYGGSSPDTQYF

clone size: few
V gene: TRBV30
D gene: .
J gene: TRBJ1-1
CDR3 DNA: TGTGCCTGGGACAGGAACACTGAAGCTTTCTTT
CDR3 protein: CAWDRNTEAFF

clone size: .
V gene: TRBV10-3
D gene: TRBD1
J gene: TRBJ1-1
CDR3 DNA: TGTGCCATCAGTGTGACAGGGATTAACACTGAAGCTTTCTTT
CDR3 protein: CAISVTGINTEAFF

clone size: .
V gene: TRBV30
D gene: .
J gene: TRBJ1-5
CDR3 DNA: TGTGCCTGGAGCCGGGACAACAATCAGCCCCAGCATTTT
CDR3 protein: CAWSRDNNQPQHF

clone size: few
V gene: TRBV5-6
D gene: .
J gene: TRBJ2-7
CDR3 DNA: TGTGCCAGCAATGGGAAAGGGAACTCCTACGAGCAGTACTTC
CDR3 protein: CASNGKGNSYEQYF

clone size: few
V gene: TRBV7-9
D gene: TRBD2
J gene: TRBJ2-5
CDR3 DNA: TGTGCCAGCAGCCTGACTAGCGGGAGGTTTCAAGAGACCCAGTACTTC
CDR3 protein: CASSLTSGRFQETQYF

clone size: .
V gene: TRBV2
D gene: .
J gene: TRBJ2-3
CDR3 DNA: TGTGCCAGCAGTGATCGACCACTGACACGGGGAGATACGCAGTATTTT
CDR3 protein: CASSDRPLTRGDTQYF

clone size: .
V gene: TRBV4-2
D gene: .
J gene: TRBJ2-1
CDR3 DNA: TGTGCCAGCAGCCAAGAAAGGCGGGGAACTACGGGTGAGCAGTTCTTC
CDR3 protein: CASSQERRGTTGEQFF

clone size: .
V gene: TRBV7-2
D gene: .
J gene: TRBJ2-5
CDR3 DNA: TGTGCCAGCAGCTTAGACAGGGCTCAAGAGGCCCAGTACTTC
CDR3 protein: CASSLDRAQEAQYF

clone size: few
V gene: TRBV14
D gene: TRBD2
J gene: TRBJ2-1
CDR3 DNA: TGTGCCAGCAGCCAACCGGCTAGCGGGAGTAGGAATGAGCAGTTCTTC
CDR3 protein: CASSQPASGSRNEQFF

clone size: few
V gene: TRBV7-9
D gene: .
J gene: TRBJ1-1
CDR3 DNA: TGTGCCAGCACCACAGGGCCCCCGGCTTTCTTT
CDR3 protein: CASTTGPPAFF

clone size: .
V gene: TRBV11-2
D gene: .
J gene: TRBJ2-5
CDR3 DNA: TGTGCCAGCAGCCGGAGCGAGACCCAGTACTTC
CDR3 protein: CASSRSETQYF